These 31 T cell receptor beta chains were all obtained from the same sample, sequenced in a study of OX40 agonist ivuxolimab in advanced cancers. Assay used: immunoSEQ multiplex PCR; TCRdb lists only in-frame clones, some missing. The sample has roughly 60,000 clones, around 82% seen once; the top ten hold roughly 1.9%. The material was CD4+ or CD8+ T cells sorted from blood, obtained in a trial of the OX40 agonist ivuxolimab. These receptors originate from an adult with an advanced solid tumor such as melanoma, head and neck, liver or kidney cancer.

Of note for this clone: The same CDR3 also results from other DNA sequences found in this sample. The chain joins TRBV30 to TRBJ1-5; D remains unclear. This CDR3 has 15 amino acids. V was cut by 0 bases and J by 0 bases, with 9 bases left in between. Per the germline V gene, CDR1 is GTSNPN and CDR2 is SVGIG (reference sequence). The CDR3 DNA sequence: TGTGCCTGGAGTGTAGGCGGGAATAGCAATCAGCCCCAGCATTTT. Its protein is CAWSVGGNSNQPQHF.

The chain employs TRBV7-2 and TRBJ1-2; D is perhaps TRBD1 (5 bases). Germline V gene data show CDR1 as SGHTA and CDR2 as FQGNSA. Between the trimmed V and J ends, which lost 5 bases and 4 bases, there was a span of 17 bases. The CDR3 contains 15 residues. CDR3 sequence: CASSRFGTGGYGYTF. In DNA, the CDR3 is TGTGCCAGCAGCCGATTTGGGACGGGGGGCTATGGCTACACCTTC. The variable domain in full, with the rest retrieved from reference TRBV7-2 and TRBJ1-2, is GAGVSQSPSNKVTEKGKDVELRCDPISGHTALYWYRQSLGQGLEFLIYFQGNSAPDKSGLPSDRFSAERTGGSVSTLTIQRTQQEDSAVYLCASSRFGTGGYGYTFGSGTRLTVV.

This clone was seen just once. J is TRBJ2-2 and V is TRBV7-2; D is unclear. Germline V gives CDR1 SGHTA, CDR2 FQGNSA. Trimming left V 3 bases short and J 8 bases short, with 13 bases between. The CDR3 extends over 14 amino acids. This chain's CDR3 is CASSFDDGPGELFF. The CDR3, as DNA: TGTGCCAGCAGCTTTGACGACGGACCTGGGGAGCTGTTTTTT.

The V gene is TRBV10-3, the J gene TRBJ2-2; D is tentatively TRBD1 or TRBD2 (5 bases each). CDR1 ENHRY and CDR2 SYGVKD come from the germline V gene. Trimming shortened V by 3 bases and J by 11 bases, and 16 bases separated the two germline ends. This CDR3 region has 14 residues. The CDR3 nucleotides are TGTGCCATCAGTGATGGTGGGGGTCCAGACGAGCTGTTTTTT. Translated, it gives CAISDGGGPDELFF.

The rearrangement links TRBV27 to TRBJ2-5; TRBD2 aligns across 10 bases. The CDR3 spans 16 residues. Germline-derived CDR1 and CDR2 are MNHEY and SMNVEV (reference sequence). The V and J ends lost 2 bases and 5 bases, in that order; junction bases with no gene match: 8. The CDR3 region is CASSLNPSGGFETQYF. The CDR3 DNA follows: TGTGCCAGCAGTTTAAATCCTAGCGGGGGTTTCGAGACCCAGTACTTC.

The rearrangement links TRBV2 to TRBJ2-1; D unclear. CDR3 length: 16 residues. Germline V gives CDR1 SNHLY, CDR2 FYNNEI. V dropped 6 bases and J dropped 0 bases, with 15 bases sitting between them. The CDR3 loop reads CASSHRSWSSYNEQFF. The CDR3 DNA is TGTGCCAGCAGCCATCGGAGCTGGAGCTCCTACAATGAGCAGTTCTTC.

V and J are TRBV28 and TRBJ2-5, with TRBD1 matching over 8 bases. Germline CDR1 MDHEN, CDR2 SYDVKM. The CDR3 is 14 amino acids. J lost 6 bases, V lost 6 bases, and 9 bases had no gene match. CDR3 DNA: TGTGCCAGCAGCCCCCAGGGGGCGCAGAAGACCCAGTACTTC. It yields the protein CASSPQGAQKTQYF.

The count of this clone is one. The chain carries TRBV30 and TRBJ2-5; perhaps TRBD1 as D (6 bases). The better agreement between TRBJ2-7 and the DNA end casts doubt on the J call. This CDR3 contains 13 residues. CDR1 GTSNPN and CDR2 SVGIG come from the germline V gene (reference sequence). CDR3 loop: CAWNRDTAYEQYF. CDR3 DNA sequence: TGTGCCTGGAACCGGGACACCGCCTACGAGCAGTACTTC.

The chain uses TRBV7-9 and TRBJ2-1; 9 positions agree with TRBD1. This CDR3 spans 15 amino acids. The V gene's germline CDR1 is SEHNR and CDR2 FQNEAQ (reference sequence). After removal of 5 bases from V and 4 bases from J, the junction contained 6 bases not matched to a gene. The CDR3 DNA is TGTGCCAGCAGCCAAAGGGACAGGGAATACAATGAGCAGTTCTTC. Encoded protein: CASSQRDREYNEQFF.

By its share, this clone is medium-sized (0.01 to 0.1%). The chain uses TRBV30 and TRBJ1-2, with 7 bases aligning to TRBD1. Unmatched junction bases numbered 5, after V lost 0 bases and J lost 4 bases. This CDR3 is built from 14 residues. Germline CDR1 reads GTSNPN; CDR2 reads SVGIG (reference sequence). CDR3 residues: CAWSVGRGIYGYTF. The CDR3 DNA is TGTGCCTGGAGTGTGGGCAGGGGGATCTATGGCTACACCTTC.

This clone was counted a few times. This chain connects TRBV5-1 to TRBJ1-2; tentative D call: TRBD1 (6 bases). In germline, CDR1 is SGHRS, CDR2 YFSETQ. The V end lost 4 bases, the J end lost 7 bases, and 14 bases lay between the germline ends. This CDR3 contains 13 residues. The CDR3 sequence: CASSHDRRPGYTF. The CDR3, as DNA: TGCGCCAGCAGCCACGACAGGAGGCCTGGCTACACCTTC. The whole variable domain, filled in from reference TRBV5-1 and TRBJ1-2, reads KAGVTQTPRYLIKTRGQQVTLSCSPISGHRSVSWYQQTPGQGLQFLFEYFSETQRNKGNFPGRFSGRQFSNSRSEMNVSTLELGDSALYLCASSHDRRPGYTFGSGTRLTVV.

This CDR3 reads CASSHLTGTSEQETQYF. The CDR3 nucleotides are TGCGCCAGCAGCCATCTTACCGGGACTAGCGAGCAAGAGACCCAGTACTTC. The chain joins TRBV4-1 to TRBJ2-5, with 10 bases lining up with TRBD2. Per the germline V gene, CDR1 is MGHRA and CDR2 is YSYEKL. The V gene end was trimmed by 3 bases and the J gene end by 2 bases; junction bases not matched to a gene: 9. The CDR3 runs to 17 residues.

The chain joins TRBV6-5 to TRBJ2-3; the D gene is possibly TRBD1 (6 bases). V was cut by 6 bases and J by 3 bases, with 16 bases left in between. Looked up from germline, CDR1 is MNHEY and CDR2 is SVGAGI. The CDR3 runs 15 residues. The CDR3 is CASRRTVASTDTQYF. In DNA, the CDR3 is TGTGCCAGCAGAAGGACAGTTGCCTCAACAGATACGCAGTATTTT.

CDR3 DNA: TGTGCCAGCTCCTTCGGGAGGCGGGAGACCAATGAGCAGTTCTTC. Its translation: CASSFGRRETNEQFF. V gene TRBV2 combines with J gene TRBJ2-1; 7 bases line up with TRBD2. Germline V CDR1 and CDR2: SNHLY, FYNNEI. The CDR3 totals 15 residues. Trimming cost V 8 bases and J 6 bases; bases outside gene matches: 13.

The rearrangement joins TRBV11-2 to TRBJ2-3, with 7 positions matching TRBD1. V dropped 6 bases and J dropped 1; count of bases not matched to a gene: 7. Germline CDR1 reads SGHAT; CDR2 reads FQNNGV. CDR3 size: 15 residues. The CDR3 coding sequence is TGTGCCAGCAGACCCCCCGGGACAGGCACAGATACGCAGTATTTT. Its protein product is CASRPPGTGTDTQYF.

The rearrangement links TRBV11-1 to TRBJ2-7; TRBD2 is a possible D gene (7 bases). Germline values: CDR1 SGHAT, CDR2 FQDESV (reference sequence). V was pared by 5 bases and J by 4 bases, with 15 bases between. The CDR3 runs 14 residues. CDR3 region: CASSRGAVLYEQYF. Written as DNA, the CDR3 is TGTGCCAGCAGCCGGGGGGCGGTGCTTTACGAGCAGTACTTC.

This chain joins TRBV5-1 and TRBJ2-5; tentatively, D is TRBD1 (6 bases). With 3 bases removed from V and 8 bases from J, the gap between germline ends came to 11 bases. CDR3 length: 12 residues. CDR1 SGHRS and CDR2 YFSETQ come from the germline V gene. CDR3 in DNA: TGCGCCAGCAGCTCAGGGGACGTAACCCAGTACTTC. It translates to CASSSGDVTQYF.

The chain employs TRBV2 and TRBJ1-1; D not certain. The CDR3 length is 13 residues. Trimming took 8 bases from V and 0 from J, leaving 10 bases between them. Per the germline V gene, CDR1 is SNHLY and CDR2 is FYNNEI. The CDR3 nucleotides read TGTGCCAGCCTAGACGGAGTGAACACTGAAGCTTTCTTT. This encodes CASLDGVNTEAFF. Drawing the rest from reference TRBV2 and TRBJ1-1, the complete variable domain is EPEVTQTPSHQVTQMGQEVILRCVPISNHLYFYWYRQILGQKVEFLVSFYNNEISEKSEIFDDQFSVERPDGSNFTLKIRSTKLEDSAMYFCASLDGVNTEAFFGQGTRLTVV.

J is TRBJ2-7 and V is TRBV18; D is possibly TRBD1 (5 bases). Germline CDR1 and CDR2: KGHSH and LQKENI. The CDR3 covers 14 residues. The V end lost 2 bases, the J end lost 5 bases, and 13 bases lay between the germline ends. The CDR3 is CASSPGREENEQYF. The CDR3 coding sequence is TGTGCCAGCTCACCAGGCAGGGAAGAGAACGAGCAGTACTTC.

This chain uses TRBV11-2 with TRBJ2-5; 9 bases agree with TRBD1. CDR3 length: 16 residues. Germline V gives CDR1 SGHAT, CDR2 FQNNGV. V shed 1 base, J shed 2 bases, and the junction held 5 bases outside the gene matches. CDR3 region: CASSLGQGQGQETQYF. The CDR3 DNA is TGTGCCAGCAGCTTAGGCCAGGGACAGGGTCAAGAGACCCAGTACTTC.

The CDR3 is CASRHTITATNEKLFF. The CDR3 nucleotides read TGTGCCAGCAGACACACGATAACTGCAACTAATGAAAAACTGTTTTTT. The chain has TRBV27 and TRBJ1-4; no firm D call. CDR3 length: 16 residues. V was shortened by 6 bases and J by 0 bases, with 14 bases between the two germline ends. Per the germline V gene, CDR1 is MNHEY and CDR2 is SMNVEV (reference sequence).

The chain combines TRBV11-2 with TRBJ2-2; 8 positions agree with TRBD2. The CDR3 contains 16 residues. Germline-derived CDR1 and CDR2 are SGHAT and FQNNGV. V shed 2 bases and J 4 bases; nucleotides not matched to a gene: 6. The CDR3 loop is CASSLLGGASTGELFF. As DNA, the CDR3 is TGTGCCAGCAGCTTACTCGGGGGGGCAAGCACCGGGGAGCTGTTTTTT.

The gene calls are TRBV4-2 and TRBJ2-7, with 7 bases lining up with TRBD1. This CDR3 region has 15 residues. Looked up from germline, CDR1 is LGHNA and CDR2 is YNFKEQ. Losses at the gene ends were 1 base for V and 1 base for J; bases not matched to a gene: 4. CDR3 DNA sequence: TGTGCCAGCAGCCAAGGACAGGGACCTTCCTACGAGCAGTACTTC. It codes for CASSQGQGPSYEQYF.

This chain joins TRBV5-5 and TRBJ2-7, with 7 bases that match TRBD1. The CDR3 spans 13 residues. Germline assignment: CDR1 SGHKS and CDR2 YYEKEE (reference sequence). J was trimmed by 7 bases and V by 2 bases; bases with no gene match: 6. The CDR3 here is CASSLTGAAEQYF. The CDR3 bases are TGTGCCAGCAGCTTAACAGGGGCCGCTGAGCAGTACTTC. Looking up the rest from reference TRBV5-5 and TRBJ2-7 gives the full variable domain: DAGVTQSPTHLIKTRGQQVTLRCSPISGHKSVSWYQQVLGQGPQFIFQYYEKEERGRGNFPDRFSARQFPNYSSELNVNALLLGDSALYLCASSLTGAAEQYFGPGTRLTVT.

The V and J genes are TRBV4-1 and TRBJ2-5, with 9 bases fitting TRBD2. The CDR3 is 16 amino acids. Germline CDR1 and CDR2: MGHRA and YSYEKL. The V gene end was trimmed by 3 bases and the J gene end by 1 base; junction bases not matched to a gene: 6. The CDR3 loop is CASSQSGTSRQETQYF. The CDR3 DNA is TGCGCCAGCAGCCAGTCAGGGACTAGCCGCCAAGAGACCCAGTACTTC.

The chain uses TRBV6-6 and TRBJ2-7, with 8 bases that match TRBD1. CDR3 length: 14 amino acids. Germline assignment: CDR1 MNHNY and CDR2 SVGAGI (reference sequence). Losses at the gene ends were 5 bases for V and 1 base for J; bases not matched to a gene: 4. The CDR3 region has the DNA TGTGCCAGCAGTGGTGACAGGGGATCCTACGAGCAGTACTTC. Protein sequence: CASSGDRGSYEQYF.

The CDR3 spells CASSQTAGTDEKLFF. The CDR3 region has the DNA TGCGCCAGCAGCCAGACCGCCGGGACAGACGAAAAACTGTTTTTT. The rearrangement links TRBV4-1 to TRBJ1-4; TRBD1 aligns across 7 bases. The CDR3 runs 15 residues. Germline-derived CDR1 and CDR2 are MGHRA and YSYEKL. Germline trimming cut 3 bases from V and 8 bases from J; bases unmatched to any gene: 9.

V gene TRBV11-1 combines with J gene TRBJ2-2, with D possibly matching TRBD2 (6 bases). CDR1 and CDR2 from the germline V gene are SGHAT and FQDESV (reference sequence). CDR3 length: 15 amino acids. Trimming cost V 1 base and J 3 bases, with 9 bases left between them. The CDR3 DNA reads as TGTGCCAGCAGCTTAGACGGGAGCGACACCGGGGAGCTGTTTTTT. It encodes CASSLDGSDTGELFF.

The chain recombines TRBV4-1 with TRBJ1-1; D is ambiguous. The CDR3 contains 14 residues. CDR1 and CDR2 (germline): MGHRA, YSYEKL. Deletions cut 1 base from V and 4 bases from J, with 10 bases between. The CDR3: CASSQVDAGTEAFF. The CDR3 coding sequence is TGCGCCAGCAGCCAAGTAGATGCGGGCACTGAAGCTTTCTTT.

This chain uses TRBV20-1 with TRBJ1-3; no reliable D call. The CDR3 runs 11 residues. Deletions cut 7 bases from V and 1 base from J, with 5 bases between. Per the germline V gene, CDR1 is DFQATT and CDR2 is SNEGSKA (reference sequence). The CDR3 is CSGGSGNTIYF. Here the CDR3 DNA reads TGCAGTGGCGGTTCTGGAAACACCATATATTTT.

The chain combines TRBV20-1 with TRBJ1-1; no reliable D call. This CDR3 contains 11 residues. Trimming took off 3 bases at V and 5 bases at J, with 7 bases between the two ends. Germline CDR1 and CDR2: DFQATT and SNEGSKA (reference sequence). This chain's CDR3 is CSASGDTEAFF. As DNA, the CDR3 is TGCAGTGCTAGTGGTGATACTGAAGCTTTCTTT.